Listed below are T cell receptor beta chains from one sample, sequenced in a study of neoadjuvant anti-PD-1 for oral cavity cancer. Clones were read by immunoSEQ multiplex PCR, and TCRdb kept only the in-frame ones, dropping some. The sample has about 8,000 clones, approximately 70% seen once; the top ten hold 2.5% to 4%. The sequencing here drew on PBMCs, taken after nivolumab (anti-PD-1) treatment. The receptors shown here come from a person between 40 and 85 years old with oral cavity squamous cell carcinoma. CDR3s leave out the opening cysteine and the closing phenylalanine or tryptophan. The order of the fields is CDR3 length, V gene, CDR3 protein.

CDR3 length: 11
V gene: TRBV5-1
CDR3 protein: ASSLVRGEEAF

CDR3 length: 16
V gene: TRBV7-8
CDR3 protein: ASSLAVQGQNLNTEAF

CDR3 length: 13
V gene: TRBV28
CDR3 protein: ASRMRGLSGNTIY

CDR3 length: 15
V gene: TRBV15
CDR3 protein: ATSRETGSASGEKLF

CDR3 length: 12
V gene: TRBV6-6
CDR3 protein: ASNVQGGNQPQH

CDR3 length: 12
V gene: TRBV11-3
CDR3 protein: ASSKGNHNSPLH

CDR3 length: 12
V gene: TRBV4-1
CDR3 protein: ASSQLVDNSPLH

CDR3 length: 13
V gene: TRBV10-1
CDR3 protein: ASSPLWGGPGELF

CDR3 length: 12
V gene: TRBV4-3
CDR3 protein: ASSQDRGNTEAF

CDR3 length: 11
V gene: TRBV7-9
CDR3 protein: ASSLAGFEKLF

CDR3 length: 13
V gene: TRBV2
CDR3 protein: ASSPLAAAGNTIY

CDR3 length: 14
V gene: TRBV5-4
CDR3 protein: ASSVDRDRIFEKLF

CDR3 length: 13
V gene: TRBV28
CDR3 protein: ASSFLPDSNQPQH

CDR3 length: 14
V gene: TRBV6-1
CDR3 protein: ASSEAGGTGGETQY

CDR3 length: 9
V gene: TRBV7-2
CDR3 protein: ASSDNYGYT

CDR3 length: 12
V gene: TRBV7-9
CDR3 protein: ASSLEVMNTEAF

CDR3 length: 12
V gene: TRBV7-2
CDR3 protein: ASSLGAQTGEQF

CDR3 length: 12
V gene: TRBV27
CDR3 protein: ASSDRTQGSPLH

CDR3 length: 15
V gene: TRBV5-6
CDR3 protein: ASSRPEGGGSTDTQY

CDR3 length: 12
V gene: TRBV30
CDR3 protein: ACPSQGKYNEQF

CDR3 length: 14
V gene: TRBV28
CDR3 protein: ASSLSGQGSGNTIY

CDR3 length: 14
V gene: TRBV19
CDR3 protein: ASSGRTSGGINEQF

CDR3 length: 12
V gene: TRBV2
CDR3 protein: ASRALTSTDTQY

CDR3 length: 14
V gene: TRBV15
CDR3 protein: ATRAGSGFRTDTQY

CDR3 length: 14
V gene: TRBV7-9
CDR3 protein: ASSSPWTGRRNTIY

CDR3 length: 12
V gene: TRBV7-8
CDR3 protein: ASSPGTPSTEAF

CDR3 length: 9
V gene: TRBV10-3
CDR3 protein: ASRRGETQY

CDR3 length: 14
V gene: TRBV19
CDR3 protein: ASLTGTGYSNQPQH